Below, 3 T cell receptor beta chains from the same sample are listed, as sequenced in a study of control samples from healthy donors and cancer patients. Profiled with immunoSEQ multiplex PCR; TCRdb holds only in-frame clones, not every one. The sample holds roughly 120,000 clones; approximately 90% are singletons and the top ten take about 7.2%. Specimen: blood. The receptors were sampled from a woman between 18 and 30 years old in good health.

CDR3 sequence (DNA): TGTGCCAGCAGCTCAGACCCCGCGGGGGCAGCATATGAGCAGTTCTTC. The encoded protein is CASSSDPAGAAYEQFF. The chain joins TRBV5-4 to TRBJ2-1; a weak D match, TRBD2 (7 bases). The CDR3 length is 16 residues. Trimming took off 3 bases at V and 8 bases at J, with 21 bases between the two ends. CDR1 and CDR2 (germline): SGHNT, YYREEE (reference sequence).

The V call is TRBV19, the J call TRBJ2-3; 7 nucleotides line up with TRBD2. Trimming cost V 9 bases and J 4 bases; bases outside gene matches: 16. Germline CDR1 is LNHDA and CDR2 is SQIVND (reference sequence). CDR3 length equals 16 residues. The CDR3 sequence: CASRPYGGGRADTQYF. The CDR3 DNA follows: TGTGCCAGCAGACCCTACGGGGGAGGGAGGGCAGATACGCAGTATTTT.

The chain uses TRBV19 and TRBJ1-1; 7 nucleotides match TRBD1. This CDR3 contains 14 residues. The V and J ends lost 5 bases and 6 bases, in that order; junction bases with no gene match: 9. Germline loops: CDR1 LNHDA, CDR2 SQIVND (reference sequence). The CDR3: CASSAHRGGPEAFF. In DNA, the CDR3 is TGTGCCAGTAGTGCGCACAGGGGAGGACCTGAAGCTTTCTTT. Full variable domain (remainder filled in from reference TRBV19 and TRBJ1-1): DGGITQSPKYLFRKEGQNVTLSCEQNLNHDAMYWYRQDPGQGLRLIYYSQIVNDFQKGDIAEGYSVSREKKESFPLTVTSAQKNPTAFYLCASSAHRGGPEAFFGQGTRLTVV.